This TCR beta chain came from a study of T cell responses to AZD1222 COVID-19 vaccine. In its sample, this clone was seen once. Libraries were prepared by immunoSEQ multiplex PCR; TCRdb keeps only in-frame clonotypes and omits some of them. The sample has about 100,000 clones, 80% to 90% seen once. CDR1 and CDR2 (germline): GTSNPN, SVGIG (reference sequence). Trimming removed 0 bases from V and 4 bases from J; junction bases left unmatched: 1. There are 13 residues in the CDR3. This chain links TRBV30 with TRBJ2-3, with 7 bases lining up with TRBD2. This clonotype was sampled from an adult in good health. Sequenced here: peripheral blood, sampled on day 0 of MenACWY control vaccination. CDR3 DNA sequence: TGTGCCTGGAGTGTGGGAGGGTCAGATACGCAGTATTTT. Protein: CAWSVGGSDTQYF.